One TCR beta chain is described in this entry. Its antigen remains unidentified. This sample was included in a study of CD8+ T cells in alopecia areata. The germline V and J ends were trimmed by 3 bases and 4 bases, with 21 bases remaining between them. CDR3 length: 16 amino acids. The germline gives CDR1 GTSNPN, CDR2 SVGIG (reference sequence). Treatment meaning: oral pan-JAK inhibitor, 5-10 mg twice daily. Both peripheral blood and punch biopsies of lesional scalp skin were obtained from patients who had alopecia areata. Study observations and caveats: Scalp repertoires also include resident alphabeta T cells from normal skin. Relative to normal scalp, lesional scalp, especially alopecia totalis/universalis, showed higher clonality.

RNA was extracted and reverse transcribed into cDNA as the sequencing template. The assay was immunoSEQ multiplex PCR, and TCRdb's table has in-frame clones only and misses some. The table lists 150,000 to 200,000 clones, 60% of them singletons. The sample in question was CD4+ T cells sorted from blood, obtained at week 24, from a patient treated with tofacitinib. The clonotype was recovered from a human donor with alopecia areata. The V and J genes are TRBV30 and TRBJ1-2; weak D call: TRBD1 (6 bases). The CDR3 bases are TGTGCCTGGAGCGCGCCCCAGGGACACCAAAGCTATGGCTACACCTTC. This encodes CAWSAPQGHQSYGYTF.